This is a list of T cell receptor beta chains from one sample in a study of OX40 agonist ivuxolimab in advanced cancers. Measured with immunoSEQ multiplex PCR; TCRdb has only the in-frame clones, and not every one. The sample has over 40,000 clones; roughly 80% are singletons. Sequenced material: CD4+ or CD8+ T cells sorted from blood, taken in a trial of the OX40 agonist ivuxolimab. The receptors come from an adult with an advanced solid tumor such as melanoma, head and neck, liver or kidney cancer. Each CDR3 is given with its conserved first and last residue. The order of the fields is CDR3 DNA, CDR3 protein, V gene, D gene, J gene, clone size. The D gene is left open where the match is weak. Clone sizes are given selectively: once, few, many, or a class where the clone is expanded.

TGTGCCAGCAGCCCCCCCCCGGCGGGCAGCCACACAGATACGCAGTATTTT	CASSPPPAGSHTDTQYF	TRBV7-4	-	TRBJ2-3	-
TGTGCCAGCAGCCCCTATAGGGGTGGCACCGGGGAGCTGTTTTTT	CASSPYRGGTGELFF	TRBV11-2	-	TRBJ2-2	-
TGTGCCAGCAGTGATTCGACAGGGCGCGAGCAGTACTTC	CASSDSTGREQYF	TRBV6-1	TRBD1	TRBJ2-7	-
TGTGCCACCGCCCACACCATCTCCTACGAGCAGTACTTC	CATAHTISYEQYF	TRBV6-1	-	TRBJ2-7	-
TGTGCCAGCTCAGATTATTATGAGCAGTTCTTC	CASSDYYEQFF	TRBV18	-	TRBJ2-1	-
TGTGCCAGCAGTCGAGGGGGCTTCCAAGAGACCCAGTACTTC	CASSRGGFQETQYF	TRBV5-4	TRBD1	TRBJ2-5	-
TGTGCCAGCAGCCTGAGGCGCAGGGTGAACACTGAAGCTTTCTTT	CASSLRRRVNTEAFF	TRBV11-3	-	TRBJ1-1	-
TGTGCCAGCAGTGAAGCGTTTACAGCGGGAGAACAAGAGACCCAGTACTTC	CASSEAFTAGEQETQYF	TRBV6-1	TRBD2	TRBJ2-5	few
TGCGCCAGCAGCCAACCGGACGGGAACTCTGGAAACACCATATATTTT	CASSQPDGNSGNTIYF	TRBV4-1	-	TRBJ1-3	-
TGTGCCAGCAGCCCACAAGGGGGTAGTGGGTACGAGCAGTACTTC	CASSPQGGSGYEQYF	TRBV7-3	-	TRBJ2-7	-
TGTGCCAGCAGATGGACACCGAACACCGGGGAGCTGTTTTTT	CASRWTPNTGELFF	TRBV7-9	-	TRBJ2-2	-
TGTGCCAGCAGCCCCAAGGGACTAGCGGGAGGGGTCGCAGATACGCAGTATTTT	CASSPKGLAGGVADTQYF	TRBV7-2	TRBD2	TRBJ2-3	-
TGTGCCAGTAGTAGGGGGACAGGGCTCACAGATACGCAGTATTTT	CASSRGTGLTDTQYF	TRBV19	TRBD1	TRBJ2-3	-
TGCGCCAGCAGTCAATTGGAACAGCTGAATCAGCCCCAGCATTTT	CASSQLEQLNQPQHF	TRBV23-1	-	TRBJ1-5	once
TGCAGCGTTAGTACCACAGGGTGGACTAACACCATATATTTT	CSVSTTGWTNTIYF	TRBV29-1	-	TRBJ1-3	-
TGTGCCTGGGGTCGGGACAACTCTGGAAACACCATATATTTT	CAWGRDNSGNTIYF	TRBV30	-	TRBJ1-3	-
TGTGCCAGCAGCTTGTACTTCCCCGAAGGGAATGAGCAGTTCTTC	CASSLYFPEGNEQFF	TRBV5-5	-	TRBJ2-1	-
TGCAGCGCCCCGGGACAGGGAAACACTGAAGCTTTCTTT	CSAPGQGNTEAFF	TRBV29-1	TRBD1	TRBJ1-1	-
TGTGCCAGCTTCCCATGGGGGAGTATGATGAACACTGAAGCTTTCTTT	CASFPWGSMMNTEAFF	TRBV27	-	TRBJ1-1	-
TGTGCCAGCAAGGGCGGGGAGTACCAAGAGACCCAGTACTTC	CASKGGEYQETQYF	TRBV14	-	TRBJ2-5	-
TGTGCCAGCAGCTTCGAGACAGGGTTGAAGGGGACCCAGTACTTC	CASSFETGLKGTQYF	TRBV5-5	TRBD1	TRBJ2-5	-
TGTGCCAGTAGTATAGTAGGGGGACAGTCCGAGCAGTACTTC	CASSIVGGQSEQYF	TRBV19	TRBD1	TRBJ2-7	-
TGTGCCACCAGCCACGGGAGGGTGGTGAACACCGGGGAGCTGTTTTTT	CATSHGRVVNTGELFF	TRBV15	TRBD2	TRBJ2-2	once
TGTGCCAGCAGAAATCCCGGACGGGGGTCGGTCCAGTACTTC	CASRNPGRGSVQYF	TRBV7-2	-	TRBJ2-5	-
TGTGCCAGCATGGAACTAGCGGGAGGTGACACCGGGGAGCTGTTTTTT	CASMELAGGDTGELFF	TRBV11-3	TRBD2	TRBJ2-2	-
TGTGCCAGCAGTTACTCCCGAGTTGGGACTGAAGCTTTCTTT	CASSYSRVGTEAFF	TRBV6-5	-	TRBJ1-1	-
TGTGCCAGCAGTGAAGTTGGGACAGGCACAGATACGCAGTATTTT	CASSEVGTGTDTQYF	TRBV2	TRBD1	TRBJ2-3	few
TGTGCCAGCAGCCTTAATAGCGGGAGGGTTACGTACGAGCAGTACTTC	CASSLNSGRVTYEQYF	TRBV2	TRBD2	TRBJ2-7	-
TGTGCCAGCAGCTTAGGCGGAGCCGCCTACGAGCAGTACTTC	CASSLGGAAYEQYF	TRBV11-2	-	TRBJ2-7	-
TGTGCCAGCAGCCTAGTAGGCGGACCCTACGAGCAGTACTTC	CASSLVGGPYEQYF	TRBV11-2	-	TRBJ2-7	-
TGTGCCAGCTCACGACGAACCGGGGGACGGACTAGCACAGATACGCAGTATTTT	CASSRRTGGRTSTDTQYF	TRBV18	-	TRBJ2-3	-